Below, 21 T cell receptor beta chains from the same sample are listed, as sequenced in a study of monozygotic twins with cystic fibrosis. TCRdb's table, derived via immunoSEQ multiplex PCR, lists solely in-frame clones and lacks some. Of some 33,000 clones listed, over 80% are singletons. What was sequenced was blood. These receptors were taken from a boy aged 2 to 9 with cystic fibrosis.

The chain links TRBV7-9 to TRBJ1-1; D is unresolved. Trimming cost V 5 bases and J 1 base, with 20 bases left between them. This CDR3 comprises 17 residues. Per germline, CDR1 SEHNR and CDR2 FQNEAQ (reference sequence). Here the CDR3 DNA reads TGTGCCAGCAGCCAACCAGTTGGTCGGACGCCGAACACTGAAGCTTTCTTT. Amino acids: CASSQPVGRTPNTEAFF. The complete variable domain, with remaining parts taken from reference TRBV7-9 and TRBJ1-1, reads DTGVSQNPRHKITKRGQNVTFRCDPISEHNRLYWYRQTLGQGPEFLTYFQNEAQLEKSRLLSDRFSAERPKGSFSTLEIQRTEQGDSAMYLCASSQPVGRTPNTEAFFGQGTRLTVV.

The rearrangement links TRBV25-1 to TRBJ1-2; D is perhaps TRBD1 (6 bases). V was clipped by 5 bases and J by 4 bases, with 11 bases between them. This CDR3 comprises 13 residues. Germline V gene data show CDR1 as MGHDK and CDR2 as SYGVNS. This chain's CDR3 is CASSPQGLYGYTF. CDR3 bases: TGTGCCAGCAGTCCCCAGGGGCTCTATGGCTACACCTTC.

The rearrangement joins TRBV5-1 to TRBJ2-7, with TRBD1 identical over 9 bases. The germline gives CDR1 SGHRS, CDR2 YFSETQ. Trimming removed 3 bases from V and 2 bases from J; junction bases left unmatched: 3. This CDR3 has 14 amino acids. CDR3 region: CASSYRTGAYEQYF. Written as DNA, the CDR3 is TGCGCCAGCAGCTACCGGACAGGGGCCTACGAGCAGTACTTC.

The chain carries TRBV27 and TRBJ1-1, with a tentative D call TRBD1 (6 bases). CDR1 is MNHEY, CDR2 SMNVEV, per germline (reference sequence). This CDR3 spans 17 amino acids. Trimming stripped 5 bases from V and 6 bases from J, with 25 bases between. CDR3 sequence (DNA): TGTGCCAGCAGTCCCTCGACAGGTCGGCCGATTAATCCTGAAGCTTTCTTT. Protein: CASSPSTGRPINPEAFF.

The V and J genes are TRBV9 and TRBJ2-3; 7 nucleotides match TRBD2. Germline CDR1 is SGDLS and CDR2 is YYNGEE. The length of the CDR3 is 15 residues. Trimming at V came to 0 bases and at J to 0 bases, leaving 1 base not matched to a gene. The CDR3 nucleotides read TGTGCCAGCAGCGTAGCGGGGGGTAGCACAGATACGCAGTATTTT. As protein: CASSVAGGSTDTQYF.

V gene TRBV7-9 combines with J gene TRBJ1-6, with a weak D call TRBD1 (6 bases). Germline assignment: CDR1 SEHNR and CDR2 FQNEAQ (reference sequence). V lost 5 bases, J lost 3 bases, and 11 bases lay in between. CDR3 size: 15 residues. In nucleotides, the CDR3 is TGTGCCAGCAGCCTAGGACAGAGCTATAATTCACCCCTCCACTTT. This sequence encodes CASSLGQSYNSPLHF.

The table lists this clone with a count of one. The V and J genes are TRBV18 and TRBJ1-1, with 7 nucleotides matching TRBD1. In germline, CDR1 is KGHSH, CDR2 LQKENI. V shed 2 bases, J shed 5 bases, and the junction held 2 bases outside the gene matches. This CDR3 region has 13 residues. The CDR3 sequence is CASSPEGATEAFF. Written as DNA, the CDR3 is TGTGCCAGCTCACCAGAGGGGGCGACTGAAGCTTTCTTT.

The chain carries TRBV5-1 and TRBJ2-7; perhaps TRBD1 as D (6 bases). Germline V gene sequence: CDR1 SGHRS, CDR2 YFSETQ. The CDR3 length is 12 residues. The V gene lost 6 bases and the J gene lost 6 bases, with 13 bases spanning the gap. The CDR3 sequence: CASTGTLTEQYF. The CDR3 nucleotides read TGCGCCAGCACCGGGACATTGACCGAGCAGTACTTC.

V gene TRBV7-9 combines with J gene TRBJ2-7, with 8 bases fitting TRBD1. CDR1 is SEHNR and CDR2 is FQNEAQ in the germline V gene (reference sequence). V lost 5 bases and J lost 2; bases outside the gene matches: 5. The CDR3 totals 14 residues. For the CDR3, the DNA is TGTGCCAGCAGCCTGGGACAGGAAGCCTACGAGCAGTACTTC. Protein sequence: CASSLGQEAYEQYF.

In this sample, this clone turned up once. J is TRBJ1-1 and V is TRBV6-5, with D perhaps TRBD1 (6 bases). The V gene's germline CDR1 is MNHEY and CDR2 SVGAGI. The CDR3 runs 13 residues. The V end lost 5 bases, the J end lost 1 base, and 8 bases lay between the germline ends. The CDR3 coding sequence is TGTGCCAGCAGTCGCAGGGGGAACACTGAAGCTTTCTTT. Translation: CASSRRGNTEAFF.

J is TRBJ1-3 and V is TRBV11-2; 8 bases are a match to TRBD1. V gave up 5 bases and J gave up 3 bases; unmatched junction bases: 6. The CDR3 length is 15 residues. The germline CDR1 and CDR2 sequences are SGHAT and FQNNGV. The CDR3 DNA reads as TGTGCCAGCAGCCAGACAGGGGTGTATGGAAACACCATATATTTT. The encoded protein is CASSQTGVYGNTIYF.

CDR3 residues: CASSEALQGAAGNTIYF. For the CDR3, the DNA is TGTGCCAGCAGTGAAGCGCTTCAAGGGGCTGCTGGAAACACCATATATTTT. The chain carries TRBV2 and TRBJ1-3, with a weak D call TRBD1 (5 bases). V dropped 0 bases and J dropped 2 bases, with 14 bases sitting between them. Germline V gene lookup returns CDR1 SNHLY and CDR2 FYNNEI. This CDR3 has 17 residues.

The chain is built from TRBV9 and TRBJ1-1; D possibly corresponds to TRBD1 (6 bases). Germline V gene lookup returns CDR1 SGDLS and CDR2 YYNGEE. V dropped 4 bases and J dropped 6 bases, with 22 bases sitting between them. The CDR3 is made up of 16 amino acids. CDR3: CASSPPPGALTSEAFF. The CDR3 DNA reads TGTGCCAGCAGCCCACCTCCGGGGGCTCTAACATCTGAAGCTTTCTTT.

The J gene is TRBJ1-6, the V gene TRBV27; 7 nucleotides align to TRBD1. The CDR3 consists of 14 residues. Unmatched junction bases numbered 5, after V lost 4 bases and J lost 8 bases. Germline loops: CDR1 MNHEY, CDR2 SMNVEV (reference sequence). In DNA form, the CDR3 reads TGTGCCAGCAGTTGGGGGACAGCATATTCACCCCTCCACTTT. Protein: CASSWGTAYSPLHF.

This clone showed up just once. The chain combines TRBV4-1 with TRBJ2-1; D gene uncertain. CDR3 size: 13 residues. Trimming stripped 0 bases from V and 12 bases from J, with 12 bases between. Germline-derived CDR1 and CDR2 are MGHRA and YSYEKL. The CDR3 loop reads CASSQDGLYGQFF. CDR3 DNA sequence: TGCGCCAGCAGCCAAGATGGGTTGTATGGGCAGTTCTTC.

In this sample, this clone turned up a few times. V gene TRBV5-4 combines with J gene TRBJ1-2, with 8 positions matching TRBD1. Germline V gene data show CDR1 as SGHNT and CDR2 as YYREEE (reference sequence). This CDR3 has 15 residues. Trimming cost V 0 bases and J 8 bases; bases outside gene matches: 9. The CDR3 reads CASSLVADRGDGYTF. For the CDR3, the DNA is TGTGCCAGCAGCTTGGTGGCCGACAGGGGCGACGGCTACACCTTC.

The rearrangement joins TRBV6-6 to TRBJ2-2, with TRBD1 matching over 9 bases. This CDR3 has 16 amino acids. Trimming took 6 bases from V and 5 from J; bases not matched to a gene: 10. Germline CDR1 is MNHNY and CDR2 is SVGAGI (reference sequence). DNA of the CDR3: TGTGCCAGCAGCCATCTACAGGGGGCAGGGACCGGGGAGCTGTTTTTT. Its translation is CASSHLQGAGTGELFF.

The V and J genes are TRBV5-5 and TRBJ1-2; D call uncertain. There are 15 residues in the CDR3. Germline V CDR1 and CDR2: SGHKS, YYEKEE (reference sequence). Trimming pared 5 bases from V and 4 bases from J, leaving 18 bases between. The CDR3 nucleotides are TGTGCCAGCAGATCGGGCCTAGACACCGTCTATGGCTACACCTTC. Protein product: CASRSGLDTVYGYTF.

The gene calls are TRBV6-5 and TRBJ1-6; D is undetermined. Per germline, CDR1 MNHEY and CDR2 SVGAGI. V lost 6 bases and J 5 bases, leaving 11 bases between the germline ends. The CDR3 sequence is 14 residues long. CDR3 sequence: CASRFGPHNSPLHF. CDR3 coding DNA: TGTGCCAGCAGATTTGGACCGCATAATTCACCCCTCCACTTT.

The V gene is TRBV4-3, the J gene TRBJ1-1, with 7 bases aligning to TRBD1. V trimming: 1 base; J trimming: 4 bases; junction bases outside the gene matches: 15. This CDR3 is built from 18 residues. Germline loops: CDR1 LGHNA, CDR2 YSLEER. CDR3 sequence reads: CASSQGAGTARIGTEAFF. The CDR3, as DNA: TGCGCCAGCAGCCAAGGGGCCGGGACAGCTAGGATTGGCACTGAAGCTTTCTTT.

This sequence joins TRBV7-2 and TRBJ1-1; D unresolved. The V end lost 0 bases, the J end lost 1 base, and 3 bases lay between the germline ends. The V gene's germline CDR1 is SGHTA and CDR2 FQGNSA. The CDR3 runs 13 residues. As DNA, the CDR3 is TGTGCCAGCAGCTTAGCAGAGAACACTGAAGCTTTCTTT. Encoded protein: CASSLAENTEAFF.